This TCR beta chain was captured by sequencing in a study of neurological immune-mediated disorders. General study results and limits: The absence of any CDR3 amino acid sequence shared by expanded clones across subjects suggests that repertoires were private in all groups.

This clonotype was seen more than once but under ten times. The antigen is unknown. The time point denotes: longitudinal time-point 2. Volunteers attending a blood bank in Maryland, USA, served as healthy controls. The authors produced cDNA by 5'RACE using 10-nucleotide random UMIs. Each CDR3 protein is one row after TCRdb ran MiXCR on the 5' RACE reads. The sample has over 30,000 distinct CDR3 sequences, around 13% seen once. This receptor was obtained from a woman aged 40 to 55 in good health. The sequenced sample was PBMCs.

CDR3 bases: TGTGCCAGCAGTGCTCACAGGGGGCGGACTGAAGCTTTCTTT. Protein sequence: CASSAHRGRTEAFF. The V call is TRBV28, the J call TRBJ1-1, with 9 bases that match TRBD1. The V segment lost 5 bases and the J segment 5 bases; nucleotides outside the gene matches: 6. The CDR3 spans 14 residues. Germline V lookup: CDR1 MDHEN, CDR2 SYDVKM.